The rows below give T cell receptor beta chains drawn from one sample of a study of T cell responses to AZD1222 COVID-19 vaccine. Clones were read by immunoSEQ multiplex PCR, and TCRdb kept only the in-frame ones, dropping some. The repertoire holds more than 150,000 clones, 88% seen once, with 0.49% in the top ten. The sample here was peripheral blood, taken on day 0 of AZD1222 vaccination. The receptors come from an adult in good health. Each CDR3 is given with its conserved first and last residue. Rows give clone size only sometimes, using once, few, many, or a class for an expanded clone.

size	V	J	CDR3
-	TRBV9	TRBJ2-3	CASSVQGLAGGTQYF
-	TRBV10-1	TRBJ2-7	CASSRGGSYEQYF
-	TRBV28	TRBJ2-5	CASSSEFSGRVRETQYF
-	TRBV9	TRBJ2-2	CASTRGREQRNGELFF
-	TRBV7-9	TRBJ2-1	CASSSDTGLAYNEQFF
-	TRBV4-2	TRBJ1-1	CASSQDANTEAFF
once	TRBV7-8	TRBJ2-7	CASSLTAGAYEQYF
-	TRBV28	TRBJ1-2	CASSFRGYGYTF
-	TRBV28	TRBJ1-2	CATQFTPQGAEGYTF
once	TRBV12-3/TRBV12-4	TRBJ2-5	CASNSFTGETQYF
-	TRBV28	TRBJ1-1	CALQGAEGTEAFF
-	TRBV24-1	TRBJ2-5	CATSDLTGRGETQYF
-	TRBV28	TRBJ1-2	CASSFFGGDTF
-	TRBV19	TRBJ1-5	CASSIKGYQPQHF
-	TRBV14	TRBJ2-1	CASSQVKRGEQFF
-	TRBV3-1/TRBV3-2	TRBJ1-2	CASSQGQAVAYTF
-	TRBV30	TRBJ1-3	CASLGSGNTIYF
-	TRBV9	TRBJ2-5	CASSVSSSVRETQYF
-	TRBV7-8	TRBJ2-7	CASSLSPEGYEQYF
-	TRBV27	TRBJ1-2	CASSLSYTTYGYTF
once	TRBV7-3	TRBJ2-3	CASSYDRFTDTQYF